What follows are 11 T cell receptor beta chains derived from one specimen sequenced in a study of early stage breast cancer tumors. Some clones are missing from TCRdb's copy, which holds only in-frame ones; the method was immunoSEQ multiplex PCR. The sample records about 8,000 clones, over 60% being singletons. Sequenced sample: breast tumor tissue. These receptors came from a person aged 65-85 years with breast cancer.

This clone was observed once. The rearrangement links TRBV14 to TRBJ2-5, with D maybe TRBD1 (6 bases). Germline values: CDR1 SGHDN, CDR2 FVKESK. This CDR3 contains 14 residues. V was pared by 4 bases and J by 2 bases, with 11 bases between. As DNA, the CDR3 is TGTGCCAGCAGCCTCAGGGGTTGGCAAGAGACCCAGTACTTC. This encodes CASSLRGWQETQYF. The full variable domain, completed using reference TRBV14 and TRBJ2-5, is EAGVTQFPSHSVIEKGQTVTLRCDPISGHDNLYWYRRVMGKEIKFLLHFVKESKQDESGMPNNRFLAERTGGTYSTLKVQPAELEDSGVYFCASSLRGWQETQYFGPGTRLLVL.

V and J are TRBV2 and TRBJ2-5; weak D call: TRBD1 (5 bases). Germline V gene lookup returns CDR1 SNHLY and CDR2 FYNNEI. Trimming removed 7 bases at V and 7 bases at J, with 13 bases between. The CDR3 sequence is 12 residues long. The CDR3 reads CASMGPLGTQYF. CDR3 nucleotide sequence: TGTGCCAGCATGGGGCCGTTGGGGACCCAGTACTTC.

CDR3 protein: CASSLGLAGNTDTQYF. For the CDR3, the DNA is TGTGCCAGCAGCCTCGGACTAGCGGGGAACACAGATACGCAGTATTTT. This sequence joins TRBV13 and TRBJ2-3, with TRBD2 matching 12 bases. The CDR3 runs to 16 residues. V lost 5 bases, J lost 2 bases, and 5 bases stayed unmatched. Germline V gene sequence: CDR1 PRHDT, CDR2 FYEKMQ (reference sequence).

Judged by abundance, this clone is medium-sized. The CDR3, as DNA: TGTGCCAGCAGACAGTACCAAGAGACCCAGTACTTC. This gives the protein CASRQYQETQYF. This sequence joins TRBV5-5 and TRBJ2-5; D call uncertain. CDR1 and CDR2 (germline): SGHKS, YYEKEE (reference sequence). Trimming left V 5 bases short and J 0 bases short, with 5 bases between. The CDR3 consists of 12 residues.

The gene calls are TRBV4-1 and TRBJ2-5, with 7 bases fitting TRBD2. Germline V gives CDR1 MGHRA, CDR2 YSYEKL. This CDR3 spans 16 amino acids. The ends lost 0 bases at V and 7 bases at J; junction bases unmatched: 11. CDR3 coding DNA: TGCGCCAGCAGCCAAGATGCCCCCTCCACGGGGGGGACCCAGTACTTC. Translation gives CASSQDAPSTGGTQYF.

This clone showed up just a few times. The V gene is TRBV4-1, the J gene TRBJ1-1, with 8 bases that match TRBD1. The CDR3 runs 18 residues. With 0 bases clipped from V and 4 bases from J, the junction kept 13 bases outside the gene matches. Per germline, CDR1 MGHRA and CDR2 YSYEKL. CDR3 sequence: CASSQDRTGPTKGTEAFF. DNA of the CDR3: TGCGCCAGCAGCCAAGATAGGACAGGGCCGACGAAGGGCACTGAAGCTTTCTTT.

The genes are TRBV5-4 and TRBJ2-5; the D gene is possibly TRBD1 (6 bases). CDR1 and CDR2 (germline): SGHNT, YYREEE (reference sequence). V was cut by 4 bases and J by 0 bases, with 10 bases left in between. The CDR3 contains 14 residues. CDR3 DNA sequence: TGTGCCAGCAGCGGGGACACCTACCAAGAGACCCAGTACTTC. Translating it yields CASSGDTYQETQYF. The complete variable domain, with remaining parts taken from reference TRBV5-4 and TRBJ2-5, reads ETGVTQSPTHLIKTRGQQVTLRCSSQSGHNTVSWYQQALGQGPQFIFQYYREEENGRGNFPPRFSGLQFPNYSSELNVNALELDDSALYLCASSGDTYQETQYFGPGTRLLVL.

In its sample, this clone was seen once. The chain employs TRBV27 and TRBJ1-1; 8 nucleotides align to TRBD1. J was trimmed by 5 bases and V by 4 bases; bases with no gene match: 6. In germline, CDR1 is MNHEY, CDR2 SMNVEV (reference sequence). The CDR3 length is 14 residues. The CDR3 nucleotides read TGTGCCAGCAGTTACAGGGGGATAGGGACTGAAGCTTTCTTT. It yields the protein CASSYRGIGTEAFF.

The chain uses TRBV2 and TRBJ2-1, with D possibly being TRBD1 (6 bases). In germline, CDR1 is SNHLY, CDR2 FYNNEI. The CDR3 has 12 residues. V was clipped by 3 bases and J by 8 bases, with 8 bases between them. CDR3 in amino acids: CASSDSGDEQFF. The CDR3 DNA reads as TGTGCCAGCAGTGATTCAGGGGATGAGCAGTTCTTC. The whole variable domain, filled in from reference TRBV2 and TRBJ2-1, reads EPEVTQTPSHQVTQMGQEVILRCVPISNHLYFYWYRQILGQKVEFLVSFYNNEISEKSEIFDDQFSVERPDGSNFTLKIRSTKLEDSAMYFCASSDSGDEQFFGPGTRLTVL.

V is TRBV5-1 and J is TRBJ2-1; 15 positions match TRBD2. The CDR3 has 16 residues. The germline CDR1 and CDR2 sequences are SGHRS and YFSETQ. J was trimmed by 9 bases and V by 3 bases; bases with no gene match: 7. The CDR3 coding sequence is TGCGCCAGCAGCTCCCGGACTAGCGGGGGGGCGGGTGAGCAGTTCTTC. Translation gives CASSSRTSGGAGEQFF.

The chain recombines TRBV7-2 with TRBJ2-7, with D possibly matching TRBD1 (5 bases). CDR3 length equals 14 residues. Trimming left V 4 bases short and J 6 bases short, with 16 bases between. Germline V gene lookup returns CDR1 SGHTA and CDR2 FQGNSA. The DNA for the CDR3 is TGTGCCAGCAGCTCATCTGGGGCCGGTGCCGAGCAGTACTTC. Protein sequence: CASSSSGAGAEQYF.